The source of this T cell receptor (beta chain) is a study of glioma-infiltrating T cells. Amplification of TCR alpha and beta CDR3 regions from RNA used iRepertoire nested multiplex PCR. TCRdb ran MiXCR on the multiplex PCR reads and lists one entry per CDR3 protein. Among roughly 100,000 distinct CDR3 sequences listed, around 31% were seen once. This CDR3 has 14 residues. The V gene's germline CDR1 is SGHRS and CDR2 YFSETQ. Deletions cut 6 bases from V and 4 bases from J, with 14 bases between. The TCR sequence derives from a human donor with low-grade glioma or glioblastoma, undergoing nonglioma brain surgery, or in good health (not recorded which). J is TRBJ2-1 and V is TRBV5-1, with D possibly TRBD2 on 5 matching bases. The sequenced material came from glioma tissue, nonneoplastic brain tissue, or PBMCs (not recorded which). The CDR3 bases are TGCGCCAGCATGGAGGCCTACTTATACAATGAGCAGTTCTTC. Amino acid sequence: CASMEAYLYNEQFF.